A selection of T cell receptor beta chains follows, all from one sample in a study of lymphopenia after photon versus proton radiotherapy. Measured with immunoSEQ multiplex PCR; TCRdb has only the in-frame clones, and not every one. The repertoire holds some 42,000 clones, with about 83% as singletons. The material sequenced was peripheral blood, taken from a patient treated with proton-based radiotherapy. These receptors were taken from a woman in her 70s with pancreatic cancer. The conserved cysteine and the conserved F or W are not part of the CDR3 here. D genes are given only for firm matches.

J gene,D gene,V gene,CDR3 protein
TRBJ2-3,NA,TRBV30,ASSGTAYTDTQY
TRBJ1-5,TRBD1,TRBV18,ASGQGDTNQPQH
TRBJ2-1,TRBD2,TRBV4-3,ASSQEWASGRGSYNEQF
TRBJ2-3,NA,TRBV7-9,ASSGPSVDSTDTQY
TRBJ1-2,NA,TRBV7-8,ASSPSLGLGGYT
TRBJ1-2,NA,TRBV28,ANRSPLYGYT
TRBJ2-7,NA,TRBV7-9,ASSSASGLSSYEQY
TRBJ2-7,NA,TRBV20-1,SARRSHEQY
TRBJ1-3,TRBD1,TRBV10-3,AIRDSKSGNTIY
TRBJ1-2,NA,TRBV2,ASRGVSDGYT
TRBJ1-2,NA,TRBV6-6,ASRTTVNYGYT
TRBJ1-1,NA,TRBV5-5,ASSPIGGWGTEAF
TRBJ2-7,NA,TRBV4-3,ASSQAWASGQAYEQY
TRBJ1-6,TRBD1,TRBV30,AWSGQQGALH
TRBJ2-7,NA,TRBV20-1,SAPEQY
TRBJ2-1,NA,TRBV15,ATSRDRASELF
TRBJ2-7,NA,TRBV7-2,ASSLVFGEQY
TRBJ2-7,TRBD2,TRBV10-3,AISNRGGSSYEQY
TRBJ1-2,NA,TRBV6-5,ASRLGGLLNYGYT
TRBJ1-1,NA,TRBV18,ASSPRGQATEAF
TRBJ2-7,TRBD2,TRBV28,ASSRLAEHYEQY
TRBJ2-7,NA,TRBV28,ASSSGAGPTSEQY
TRBJ1-5,TRBD1,TRBV6-5,ASRPGTANNQPQH
TRBJ2-1,TRBD2,TRBV30,AWSELAGGHEQF
TRBJ1-2,NA,TRBV4-2,ASSLTPQGTTNYGYT
TRBJ2-1,TRBD2,TRBV11-3,ASSLEPLAGRYNEQF
TRBJ2-3,NA,TRBV29-1,SVPGDWDTQY
TRBJ1-6,NA,TRBV5-1,ASSLGGVDNSPLH
TRBJ2-2,TRBD2,TRBV7-9,ASSRTSGRANTGELF
TRBJ1-1,NA,TRBV27,ASSPKQGVSMNTEAF
TRBJ1-5,NA,TRBV28,AIERGANSNQPQH
TRBJ1-4,NA,TRBV19,ASMTGWRRTNEKLF
TRBJ1-1,NA,TRBV7-6,ASSSAGVTEAF
TRBJ1-5,NA,TRBV28,ASRPDSLDQPQH
TRBJ2-5,TRBD1,TRBV29-1,SVEGAGGEETQY
TRBJ1-5,TRBD1,TRBV19,ASQAGQGIWPQH
TRBJ2-5,TRBD2,TRBV2,ASRNGTSGIRIETQY
TRBJ2-3,TRBD2,TRBV4-3,ASSQLAGGPRGTDTQY
TRBJ2-7,NA,TRBV10-1,ASSRDRVSSGSYEQY
TRBJ1-1,TRBD1,TRBV28,ASTSPAQGVRAF
TRBJ1-2,NA,TRBV7-2,ASKQGIYGYT
TRBJ1-1,NA,TRBV30,AWRSVRAF
TRBJ2-5,TRBD1,TRBV19,ASSTKGTGRETQY
TRBJ2-7,TRBD1,TRBV19,ASRGTGEGAYEQY
TRBJ1-1,TRBD1,TRBV19,ASVQGGSVTEAF
TRBJ2-7,NA,TRBV7-2,ASSVYGGPSEQY